This TCR beta chain derives from a study of cytomegalovirus exposure and HLA in healthy donors. Findings and caveats of the study: A missense variant in DCLRE1C was later tied to TCR beta V- and J-gene trimming. Later on, an analysis found that several of the most significant clusters appeared to be linked to common viral pathogens, which included parvovirus B19.

The PCR used 60 Vbeta and 13 Jbeta primers. In the original analysis: In a later analysis, around 10 million of 65 million to 80 million unique beta chains occurred in at least two donors. Profiling relied on immunoSEQ multiplex PCR, and the TCRdb table lists in-frame clones only, not all of them. Clonal size and the V and J genes are those of that table, whereas D and trimming came from the DNA. The table records about 100,000 clones, approximately 71% of them present only once. Concerning this clone itself: Its specificity is not known.

CDR3 length equals 17 residues. The V gene's germline CDR1 is MDHEN and CDR2 SYDVKM. Germline trimming cut 5 bases from V and 4 bases from J; bases unmatched to any gene: 10. Specimen: PBMCs. The receptor's source is a woman aged 18 to 35 in good health and CMV-seropositive. The rearrangement joins TRBV28 to TRBJ2-6; 8 bases fit TRBD1. CDR3 in amino acids: CASSPRTGKAGANVLTF. The CDR3 DNA follows: TGTGCCAGCAGTCCCCGGACAGGGAAGGCCGGGGCCAACGTCCTGACTTTC.